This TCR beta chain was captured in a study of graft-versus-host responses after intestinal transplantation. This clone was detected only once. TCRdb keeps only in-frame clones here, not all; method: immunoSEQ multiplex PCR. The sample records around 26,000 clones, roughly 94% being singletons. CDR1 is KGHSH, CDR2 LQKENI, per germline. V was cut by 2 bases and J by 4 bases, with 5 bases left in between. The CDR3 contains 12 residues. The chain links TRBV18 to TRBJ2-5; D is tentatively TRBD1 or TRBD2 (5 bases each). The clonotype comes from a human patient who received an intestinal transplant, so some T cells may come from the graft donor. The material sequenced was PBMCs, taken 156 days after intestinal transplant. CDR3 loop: CASSPGGETQYF. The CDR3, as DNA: TGTGCCAGCTCACCAGGGGGAGAGACCCAGTACTTC.